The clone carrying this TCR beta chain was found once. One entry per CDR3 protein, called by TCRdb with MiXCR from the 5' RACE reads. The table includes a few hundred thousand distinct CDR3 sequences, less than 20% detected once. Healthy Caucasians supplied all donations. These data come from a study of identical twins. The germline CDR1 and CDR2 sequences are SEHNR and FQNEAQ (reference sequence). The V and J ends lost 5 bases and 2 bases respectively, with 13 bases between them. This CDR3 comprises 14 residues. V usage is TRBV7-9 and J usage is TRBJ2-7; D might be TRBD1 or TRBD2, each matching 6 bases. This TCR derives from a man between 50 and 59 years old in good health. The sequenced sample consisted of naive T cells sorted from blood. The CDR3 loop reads CASSPGARTYEQYF. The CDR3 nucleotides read TGTGCCAGCAGCCCGGGGGCTAGGACCTACGAGCAGTACTTC.